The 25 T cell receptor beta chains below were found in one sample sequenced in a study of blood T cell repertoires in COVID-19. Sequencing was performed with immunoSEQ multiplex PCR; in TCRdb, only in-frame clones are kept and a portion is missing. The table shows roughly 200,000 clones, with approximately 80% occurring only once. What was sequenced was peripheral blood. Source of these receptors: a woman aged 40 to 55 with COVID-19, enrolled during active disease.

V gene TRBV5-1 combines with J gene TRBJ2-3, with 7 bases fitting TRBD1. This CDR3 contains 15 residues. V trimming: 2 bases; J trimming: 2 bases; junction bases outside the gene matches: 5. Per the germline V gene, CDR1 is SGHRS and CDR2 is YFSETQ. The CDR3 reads CASSFTGETTDTQYF. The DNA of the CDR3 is TGCGCCAGCAGCTTTACAGGGGAGACCACAGATACGCAGTATTTT.

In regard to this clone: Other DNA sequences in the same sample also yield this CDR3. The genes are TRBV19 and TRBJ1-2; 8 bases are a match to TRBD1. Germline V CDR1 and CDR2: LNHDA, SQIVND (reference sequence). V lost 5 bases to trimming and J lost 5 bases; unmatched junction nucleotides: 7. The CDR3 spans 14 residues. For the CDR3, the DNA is TGTGCCAGTAGTCCCCGAGGACAGGGTTATGGCTACACCTTC. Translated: CASSPRGQGYGYTF.

The CDR3 spells CSAAGGSEAFF. In DNA, the CDR3 is TGCAGCGCAGCGGGAGGATCAGAAGCTTTCTTT. The V call is TRBV29-1, the J call TRBJ1-1; D uncertain. This CDR3 comprises 11 residues. Trimming took off 7 bases at V and 8 bases at J, with 14 bases between the two ends. The V gene's germline CDR1 is SQVTM and CDR2 ANQGSEA.

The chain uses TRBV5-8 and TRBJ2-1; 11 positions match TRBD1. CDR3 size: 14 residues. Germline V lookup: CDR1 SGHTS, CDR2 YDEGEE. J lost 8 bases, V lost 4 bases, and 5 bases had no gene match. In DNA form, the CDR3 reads TGTGCCAGCAGCAGGGGGACAGGGGGACATGAGCAGTTCTTC. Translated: CASSRGTGGHEQFF.

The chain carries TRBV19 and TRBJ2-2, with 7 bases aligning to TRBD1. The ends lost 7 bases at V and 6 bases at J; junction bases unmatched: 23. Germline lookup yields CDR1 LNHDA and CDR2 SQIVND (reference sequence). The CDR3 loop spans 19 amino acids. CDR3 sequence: CASKTPLGEDRWISGELFF. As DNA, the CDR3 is TGTGCCAGTAAAACACCCTTGGGAGAGGACAGGTGGATCTCCGGGGAGCTGTTTTTT. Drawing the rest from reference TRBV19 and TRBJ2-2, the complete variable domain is DGGITQSPKYLFRKEGQNVTLSCEQNLNHDAMYWYRQDPGQGLRLIYYSQIVNDFQKGDIAEGYSVSREKKESFPLTVTSAQKNPTAFYLCASKTPLGEDRWISGELFFGEGSRLTVL.

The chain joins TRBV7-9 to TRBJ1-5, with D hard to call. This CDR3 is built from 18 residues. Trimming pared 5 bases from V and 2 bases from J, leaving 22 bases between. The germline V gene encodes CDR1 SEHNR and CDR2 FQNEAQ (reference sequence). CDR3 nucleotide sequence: TGTGCCAGCAGCCCAGGTCCTCCGACAATCGGGGGCAATCAGCCCCAGCATTTT. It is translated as CASSPGPPTIGGNQPQHF. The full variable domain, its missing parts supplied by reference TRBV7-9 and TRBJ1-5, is DTGVSQNPRHKITKRGQNVTFRCDPISEHNRLYWYRQTLGQGPEFLTYFQNEAQLEKSRLLSDRFSAERPKGSFSTLEIQRTEQGDSAMYLCASSPGPPTIGGNQPQHFGDGTRLSIL.

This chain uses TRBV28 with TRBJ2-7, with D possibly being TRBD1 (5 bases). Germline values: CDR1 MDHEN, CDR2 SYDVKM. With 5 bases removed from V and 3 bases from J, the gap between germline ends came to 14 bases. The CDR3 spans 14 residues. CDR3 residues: CASSTQGLIYEQYF. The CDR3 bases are TGTGCCAGCAGTACCCAGGGTCTTATCTACGAGCAGTACTTC.

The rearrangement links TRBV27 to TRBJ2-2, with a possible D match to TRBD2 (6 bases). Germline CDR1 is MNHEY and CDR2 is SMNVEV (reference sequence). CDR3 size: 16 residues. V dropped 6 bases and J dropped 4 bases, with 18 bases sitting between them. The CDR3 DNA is TGTGCCAGCAGCCCAGGTCGGGGGTTGAGCACCGGGGAGCTGTTTTTT. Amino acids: CASSPGRGLSTGELFF.

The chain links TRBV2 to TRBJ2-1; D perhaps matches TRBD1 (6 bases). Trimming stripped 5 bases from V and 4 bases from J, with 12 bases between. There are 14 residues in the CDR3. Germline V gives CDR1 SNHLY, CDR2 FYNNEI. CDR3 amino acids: CASSTGQGYNEQFF. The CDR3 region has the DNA TGTGCCAGCAGTACGGGACAAGGTTACAATGAGCAGTTCTTC.

The CDR3 region is CASSQPTGTANYGYTF. DNA for the CDR3: TGTGCCAGCAGCCAACCGACCGGGACAGCTAACTATGGCTACACCTTC. The V call is TRBV7-9, the J call TRBJ1-2; 7 bases fit TRBD1. Germline values: CDR1 SEHNR, CDR2 FQNEAQ (reference sequence). V lost 5 bases, J lost 0 bases, and 9 bases stayed unmatched. The CDR3 is 16 amino acids.

The chain's CDR3 is CASSLDGQGGKAFF. CDR3 nucleotides: TGTGCCAGCAGCTTAGATGGGCAGGGCGGGAAAGCTTTCTTT. V is TRBV7-2 and J is TRBJ1-1, with D perhaps TRBD1 (5 bases). In germline, CDR1 is SGHTA, CDR2 FQGNSA. The CDR3 is 14 amino acids. V lost 1 base and J 9 bases, leaving 15 bases between the germline ends.

CDR3: CASSQLSSYNEQFF. CDR3 bases: TGTGCCAGCAGCCAACTCAGTTCCTACAATGAGCAGTTCTTC. The genes are TRBV16 and TRBJ2-1, with D hard to call. The CDR3 sequence is 14 residues long. V was trimmed by 2 bases and J by 1 base, leaving 6 bases between them. Germline V gene lookup returns CDR1 KGHSY and CDR2 FQNENV.

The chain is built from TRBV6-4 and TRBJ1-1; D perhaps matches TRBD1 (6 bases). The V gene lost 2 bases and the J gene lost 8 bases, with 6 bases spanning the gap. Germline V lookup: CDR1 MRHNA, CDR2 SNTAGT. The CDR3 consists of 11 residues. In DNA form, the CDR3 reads TGTGCCAGCAGTGACGGGACAGAAGCTTTCTTT. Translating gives CASSDGTEAFF.

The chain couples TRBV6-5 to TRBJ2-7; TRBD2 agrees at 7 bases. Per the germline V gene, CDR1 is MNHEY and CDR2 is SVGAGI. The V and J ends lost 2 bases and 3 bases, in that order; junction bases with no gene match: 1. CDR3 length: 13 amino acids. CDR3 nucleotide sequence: TGTGCCAGCAGTTACAGGGAGGGCTACGAGCAGTACGTC. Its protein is CASSYREGYEQYV.

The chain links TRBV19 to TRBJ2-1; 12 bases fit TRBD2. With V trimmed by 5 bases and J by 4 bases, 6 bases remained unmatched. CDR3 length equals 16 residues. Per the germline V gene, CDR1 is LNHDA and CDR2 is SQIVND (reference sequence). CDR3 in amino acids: CASSARLAGAYNEQFF. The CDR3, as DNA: TGTGCCAGTAGTGCCCGACTAGCGGGAGCTTACAATGAGCAGTTCTTC.

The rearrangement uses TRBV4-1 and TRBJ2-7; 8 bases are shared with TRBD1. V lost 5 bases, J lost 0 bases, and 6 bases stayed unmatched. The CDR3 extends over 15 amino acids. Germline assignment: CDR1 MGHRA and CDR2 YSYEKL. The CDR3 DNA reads TGCGCCAGCAGCGAGGGACAGGCTAGCTCCTACGAGCAGTACTTC. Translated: CASSEGQASSYEQYF.

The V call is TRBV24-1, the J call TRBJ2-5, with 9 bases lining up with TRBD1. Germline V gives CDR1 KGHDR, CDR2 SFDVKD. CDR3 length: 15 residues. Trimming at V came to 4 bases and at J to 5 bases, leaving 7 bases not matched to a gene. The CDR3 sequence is CATSEHRQGGETQYF. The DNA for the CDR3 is TGTGCCACCAGTGAGCATAGACAGGGGGGGGAGACCCAGTACTTC.

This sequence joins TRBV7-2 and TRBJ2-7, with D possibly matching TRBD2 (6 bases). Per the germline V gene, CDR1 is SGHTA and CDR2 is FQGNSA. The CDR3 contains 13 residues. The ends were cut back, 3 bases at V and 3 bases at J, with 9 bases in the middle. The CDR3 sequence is CASSFVGGYEQYF. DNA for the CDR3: TGTGCCAGCAGCTTCGTCGGGGGCTACGAGCAGTACTTC.

The CDR3 spells CASSLVTGQPQHF. The DNA for the CDR3 is TGTGCCAGCAGCTTAGTCACGGGTCAGCCCCAGCATTTT. The J gene is TRBJ1-5, the V gene TRBV7-9; unclear D gene. CDR1 SEHNR and CDR2 FQNEAQ come from the germline V gene (reference sequence). The CDR3 spans 13 residues. V lost 1 base, J lost 6 bases, and 7 bases lay in between.

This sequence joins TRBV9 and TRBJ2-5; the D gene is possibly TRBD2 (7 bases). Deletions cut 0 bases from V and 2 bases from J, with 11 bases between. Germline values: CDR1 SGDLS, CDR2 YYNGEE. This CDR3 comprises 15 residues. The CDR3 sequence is CASSVVGGGQETQYF. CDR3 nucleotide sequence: TGTGCCAGCAGCGTAGTAGGGGGGGGACAAGAGACCCAGTACTTC.

This CDR3 is CASSDGAGGPESSYNEQFF. CDR3 in DNA: TGTGCCAGCAGTGACGGTGCGGGAGGGCCGGAGAGCTCCTACAATGAGCAGTTCTTC. The rearrangement links TRBV6-4 to TRBJ2-1; TRBD2 agrees at 9 bases. The CDR3 is 19 amino acids. CDR1 and CDR2 (germline): MRHNA, SNTAGT. J was trimmed by 0 bases and V by 2 bases; bases with no gene match: 11.

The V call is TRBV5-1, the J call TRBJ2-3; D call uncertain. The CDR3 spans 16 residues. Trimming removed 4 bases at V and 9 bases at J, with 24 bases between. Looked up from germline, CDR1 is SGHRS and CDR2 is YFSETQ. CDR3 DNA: TGCGCCAGCAGCCCAGTTACCGGCCTAGAAGGTGGCACGCAGTATTTT. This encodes CASSPVTGLEGGTQYF. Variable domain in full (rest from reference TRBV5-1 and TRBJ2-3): KAGVTQTPRYLIKTRGQQVTLSCSPISGHRSVSWYQQTPGQGLQFLFEYFSETQRNKGNFPGRFSGRQFSNSRSEMNVSTLELGDSALYLCASSPVTGLEGGTQYFGPGTRLTVL.

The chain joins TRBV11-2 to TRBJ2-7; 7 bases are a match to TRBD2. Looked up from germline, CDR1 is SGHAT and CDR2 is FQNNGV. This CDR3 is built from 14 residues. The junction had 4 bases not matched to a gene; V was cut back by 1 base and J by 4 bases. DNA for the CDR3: TGTGCCAGCAGCTTAGGTGGGGGAGGGTACGAGCAGTACGTC. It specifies CASSLGGGGYEQYV.

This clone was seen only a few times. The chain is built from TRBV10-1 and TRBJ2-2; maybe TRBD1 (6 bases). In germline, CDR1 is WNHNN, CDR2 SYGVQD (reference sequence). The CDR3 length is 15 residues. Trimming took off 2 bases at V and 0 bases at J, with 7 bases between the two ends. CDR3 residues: CASSETGTNTGELFF. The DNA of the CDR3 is TGCGCCAGCAGTGAGACAGGGACGAACACCGGGGAGCTGTTTTTT.

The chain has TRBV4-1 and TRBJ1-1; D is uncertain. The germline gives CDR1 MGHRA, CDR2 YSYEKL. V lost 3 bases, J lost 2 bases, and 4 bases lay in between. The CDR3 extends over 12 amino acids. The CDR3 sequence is CASSHGNTEAFF. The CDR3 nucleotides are TGCGCCAGCAGCCACGGTAACACTGAAGCTTTCTTT.